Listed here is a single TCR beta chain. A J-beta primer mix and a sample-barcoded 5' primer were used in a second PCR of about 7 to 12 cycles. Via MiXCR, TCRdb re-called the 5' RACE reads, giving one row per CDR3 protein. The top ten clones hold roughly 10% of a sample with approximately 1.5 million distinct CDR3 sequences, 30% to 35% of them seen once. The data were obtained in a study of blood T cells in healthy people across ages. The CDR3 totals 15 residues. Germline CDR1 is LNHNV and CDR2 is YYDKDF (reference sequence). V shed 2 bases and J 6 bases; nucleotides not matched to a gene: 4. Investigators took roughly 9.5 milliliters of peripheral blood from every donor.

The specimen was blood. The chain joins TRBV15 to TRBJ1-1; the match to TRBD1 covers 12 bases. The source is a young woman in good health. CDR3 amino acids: CATSRPGQGAAEAFF. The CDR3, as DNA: TGTGCCACCAGCAGACCGGGACAGGGGGCTGCTGAAGCTTTCTTT. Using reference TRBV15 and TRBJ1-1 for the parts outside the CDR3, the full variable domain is DAMVIQNPRYQVTQFGKPVTLSCSQTLNHNVMYWYQQKSSQAPKLLFHYYDKDFNNEADTPDNFQSRRPNTSFCFLDIRSPGLGDTAMYLCATSRPGQGAAEAFFGQGTRLTVV.